The 16 T cell receptor beta chains below come from one sample, sequenced in a study of cytomegalovirus exposure and HLA in healthy donors. This PCR relied on a set of 60 Vbeta primers and 13 Jbeta primers. Libraries were prepared by immunoSEQ multiplex PCR; TCRdb keeps only in-frame clonotypes and omits some of them. The data hold 120,000 to 150,000 clones, with around 80% observed a single time. Sequencing was carried out using PBMCs. These receptors were obtained from a woman aged 35 to 49 in good health and CMV-seropositive.

This clone occurred a few times. The gene calls are TRBV7-6 and TRBJ2-2; D call uncertain. The CDR3 spans 14 residues. Deletions cut 1 base from V and 11 bases from J, with 14 bases between. In germline, CDR1 is SGHVS, CDR2 FNYEAQ. CDR3 residues: CASSLEYSRLELFF. Written as DNA, the CDR3 is TGTGCCAGCAGCTTAGAATACAGCCGTCTTGAGCTGTTTTTT.

The chain carries TRBV5-6 and TRBJ1-1; 9 positions match TRBD1. V trimming: 0 bases; J trimming: 1 base; junction bases outside the gene matches: 7. Germline CDR1 SGHDT, CDR2 YYEEEE. The CDR3 contains 17 residues. This CDR3 reads CASSLAADRGGNTEAFF. The CDR3 nucleotides are TGTGCCAGCAGCTTGGCCGCGGACAGGGGAGGGAACACTGAAGCTTTCTTT. Combining the CDR3 with reference TRBV5-6 and TRBJ1-1 gives the whole variable domain DAGVTQSPTHLIKTRGQQVTLRCSPKSGHDTVSWYQQALGQGPQFIFQYYEEEERQRGNFPDRFSGHQFPNYSSELNVNALLLGDSALYLCASSLAADRGGNTEAFFGQGTRLTVV.

The chain uses TRBV7-8 and TRBJ2-3, with TRBD2 identical over 11 bases. V lost 7 bases to trimming and J lost 6 bases; unmatched junction nucleotides: 6. The V gene's germline CDR1 is SGHVS and CDR2 FQNEAQ. The CDR3 is 14 amino acids. The DNA for the CDR3 is TGTGCCAGCATAACTAGCGGGAGTGTTGATACGCAGTATTTT. Translated: CASITSGSVDTQYF.

The chain links TRBV6-1 to TRBJ1-4, with D possibly being TRBD1 (6 bases). Germline lookup yields CDR1 MNHNS and CDR2 SASEGT. The CDR3 contains 14 residues. V was trimmed by 6 bases and J by 7 bases, leaving 15 bases between them. This chain's CDR3 is CASRRARGSEKLFF. CDR3 nucleotide sequence: TGTGCCAGCAGGAGGGCGAGGGGGAGTGAAAAACTGTTTTTT.

The gene calls are TRBV28 and TRBJ1-5; 7 nucleotides align to TRBD1. The J segment lost 15 bases and the V segment lost 3 bases, leaving 8 bases of the junction unmatched. Germline CDR1 and CDR2: MDHEN and SYDVKM. The CDR3 covers 12 residues. CDR3 nucleotide sequence: TGTGCCAGCAGTTTGGAGGGCAGGGGGAGGCATTTT. It translates to CASSLEGRGRHF.

This clone was counted once. The gene calls are TRBV2 and TRBJ1-4; 8 bases are a match to TRBD1. The junction had 12 bases not matched to a gene; V was cut back by 5 bases and J by 7 bases. The CDR3 is made up of 16 amino acids. Germline values: CDR1 SNHLY, CDR2 FYNNEI. CDR3 loop: CASSSYGQGGGEKLFF. The DNA for the CDR3 is TGTGCCAGCAGTTCCTATGGACAGGGAGGCGGTGAAAAACTGTTTTTT. The whole variable domain, remainder taken from reference TRBV2 and TRBJ1-4, is EPEVTQTPSHQVTQMGQEVILRCVPISNHLYFYWYRQILGQKVEFLVSFYNNEISEKSEIFDDQFSVERPDGSNFTLKIRSTKLEDSAMYFCASSSYGQGGGEKLFFGSGTQLSVL.

V gene TRBV6-6 combines with J gene TRBJ1-3; TRBD1 might be the D (5 bases). Germline CDR1 and CDR2: MNHNY and SVGAGI (reference sequence). This CDR3 has 16 residues. The V gene lost 7 bases and the J gene lost 3 bases, with 19 bases spanning the gap. In DNA, the CDR3 is TGTGCCAGCAAACCCTTCGCGGGGGAGAGTGGAAACACCATATATTTT. It yields the protein CASKPFAGESGNTIYF.

This sequence joins TRBV9 and TRBJ1-1, with a tentative D call TRBD1 (5 bases). CDR3 length: 14 residues. Germline CDR1 SGDLS, CDR2 YYNGEE. The V end lost 3 bases, the J end lost 7 bases, and 16 bases lay between the germline ends. The CDR3: CASSADNGLGEAFF. The CDR3 nucleotides are TGTGCCAGCAGCGCGGACAACGGGCTAGGTGAAGCTTTCTTT.

This chain links TRBV6-5 with TRBJ1-2; 8 bases agree with TRBD1. The germline V gene has CDR1 MNHEY and CDR2 SVGAGI. J lost 7 bases, V lost 5 bases, and 6 bases had no gene match. The CDR3 has 13 amino acids. The chain's CDR3 is CASSTDRVGGYTF. The CDR3 nucleotides read TGTGCCAGCAGTACGGACAGGGTGGGTGGCTACACCTTC.

The J gene is TRBJ1-2, the V gene TRBV5-1; a weak D match, TRBD1 (5 bases). Per germline, CDR1 SGHRS and CDR2 YFSETQ. CDR3 size: 14 residues. V lost 0 bases to trimming and J lost 4 bases, with 10 bases between them. In DNA, the CDR3 is TGCGCCAGCAGCTTGGGCCAGGGCTCCTATGGCTACACCTTC. Translated: CASSLGQGSYGYTF.

The chain uses TRBV7-9 and TRBJ1-3; 8 bases line up with TRBD1. Per the germline V gene, CDR1 is SEHNR and CDR2 is FQNEAQ (reference sequence). Trimming took 1 base from V and 7 from J; bases not matched to a gene: 6. The CDR3 extends over 15 amino acids. In DNA, the CDR3 is TGTGCCAGCAGCTTAGGGACAGGGACGAGGAACACCATATATTTT. It codes for CASSLGTGTRNTIYF.

In this sample, this clone turned up a few times. The CDR3 reads CASSQDLAAYNEQFF. The CDR3 region has the DNA TGTGCCAGCAGCCAAGATCTAGCAGCCTACAATGAGCAGTTCTTC. The chain has TRBV4-2 and TRBJ2-1; possibly TRBD2 for D (5 bases). There are 15 residues in the CDR3. Germline CDR1 and CDR2: LGHNA and YNFKEQ. Trimming pared 0 bases from V and 2 bases from J, leaving 8 bases between.

CDR3 residues: CASSVAGGPSSYNEQFF. The CDR3 bases are TGTGCCAGCAGCGTAGCGGGGGGGCCATCCTCCTACAATGAGCAGTTCTTC. The gene calls are TRBV9 and TRBJ2-1, with TRBD2 matching 8 bases. Germline V gene data show CDR1 as SGDLS and CDR2 as YYNGEE. This CDR3 spans 17 amino acids. The V and J ends lost 0 bases and 0 bases, in that order; junction bases with no gene match: 5.

The sample holds a few counts of this clone. The rearrangement links TRBV29-1 to TRBJ1-2; 7 bases line up with TRBD1. V lost 7 bases and J lost 7; bases outside the gene matches: 6. CDR1 is SQVTM and CDR2 is ANQGSEA in the germline V gene. The CDR3 is made up of 11 amino acids. The CDR3 region is CSARTGLGYTF. In DNA form, the CDR3 reads TGCAGCGCCCGGACAGGTCTTGGCTACACCTTC.

This clone has a handful of counts. J is TRBJ2-5 and V is TRBV5-1; D is ambiguous. Germline V gives CDR1 SGHRS, CDR2 YFSETQ. The CDR3 is 16 residues long. V lost 0 bases and J lost 4, with 16 bases in between. DNA for the CDR3: TGCGCCAGCAGCTTGGCCGCTGCGAAGTCGTCAGAGACCCAGTACTTC. It encodes CASSLAAAKSSETQYF. The complete variable domain, with remaining parts taken from reference TRBV5-1 and TRBJ2-5, reads KAGVTQTPRYLIKTRGQQVTLSCSPISGHRSVSWYQQTPGQGLQFLFEYFSETQRNKGNFPGRFSGRQFSNSRSEMNVSTLELGDSALYLCASSLAAAKSSETQYFGPGTRLLVL.

This chain uses TRBV7-9 with TRBJ1-1, with a possible D match to TRBD1 (5 bases). V lost 0 bases to trimming and J lost 3 bases, with 11 bases between them. The CDR3 length is 15 residues. Germline CDR1 is SEHNR and CDR2 is FQNEAQ (reference sequence). CDR3 nucleotide sequence: TGTGCCAGCAGCTTAGCCGGTGGGGGGGACACTGAAGCTTTCTTT. The encoded protein is CASSLAGGGDTEAFF.